This T cell receptor beta chain was identified during a study of technical replicates of blood from several donors (dated by TCRdb to the late 2010s). Receptors were amplified or captured by the immunoSEQ multiplex PCR assay. Not all clones reach the TCRdb copy of this immuneACCESS table, which keeps in-frame sequences only. Checked studies attribute under half of the gap to unresolved V genes and leave the rest unexplained. The sample table shows some 70,000 clones, and roughly nine tenths are seen once. The leading ten clones occupy over 4% of the sample. Comment on this clone: What antigen it recognizes has not been identified. Qualities for individual bases were not recorded, and no much larger clone is one base off.

CDR3 length: 14 amino acids, cysteine to phenylalanine. The DNA shown is the 42-base CDR3, in frame from base 1. V loses 7 bases of germline sequence and J loses 0 bases, and the interval between the two ends is 10 bases. CDR1 and CDR2, per the germline V gene (reference sequence), are LNHDA and SQIVND. The rearrangement joined TRBV19 to TRBJ2-1; the D segment cannot be called with confidence. Specimen: PBMCs. This clonotype originated in a human donor in good health. Some clones in this sample may be carry-over from other donors' samples. DNA sequence: TGTGCCAGTACAAGAAGTAGCTCCTACAATGAGCAGTTCTTC. It is translated as CASTRSSSYNEQFF.